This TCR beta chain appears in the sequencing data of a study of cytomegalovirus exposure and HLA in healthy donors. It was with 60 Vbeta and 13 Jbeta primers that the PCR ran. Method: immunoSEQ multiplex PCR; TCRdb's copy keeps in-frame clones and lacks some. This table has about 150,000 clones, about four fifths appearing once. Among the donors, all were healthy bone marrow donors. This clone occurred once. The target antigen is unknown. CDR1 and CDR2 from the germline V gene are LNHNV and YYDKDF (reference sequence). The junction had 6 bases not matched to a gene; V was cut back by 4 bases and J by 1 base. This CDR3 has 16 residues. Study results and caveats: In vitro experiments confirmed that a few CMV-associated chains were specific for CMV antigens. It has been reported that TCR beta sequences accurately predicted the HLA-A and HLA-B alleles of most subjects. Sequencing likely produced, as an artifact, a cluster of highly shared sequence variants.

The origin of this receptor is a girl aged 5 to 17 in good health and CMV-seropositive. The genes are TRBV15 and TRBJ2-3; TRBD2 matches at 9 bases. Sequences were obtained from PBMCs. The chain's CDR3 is CATSTLERGGTDTQYF. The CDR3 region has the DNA TGTGCCACCAGCACGTTAGAGCGGGGGGGCACAGATACGCAGTATTTT. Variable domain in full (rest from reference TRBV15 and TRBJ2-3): DAMVIQNPRYQVTQFGKPVTLSCSQTLNHNVMYWYQQKSSQAPKLLFHYYDKDFNNEADTPDNFQSRRPNTSFCFLDIRSPGLGDTAMYLCATSTLERGGTDTQYFGPGTRLTVL.